A single sample is the source of the 20 T cell receptor beta chains below, sequenced in a study of blood T cell repertoires in COVID-19. Clones were read by immunoSEQ multiplex PCR, and TCRdb kept only the in-frame ones, dropping some. The table shows 200,000 to 250,000 clones, with around 80% occurring only once. The specimen was peripheral blood. The origin of the receptors is a woman aged 60-75 years who had recovered from COVID-19.

This chain joins TRBV19 and TRBJ2-5; 7 bases match TRBD2. Germline V lookup: CDR1 LNHDA, CDR2 SQIVND (reference sequence). V dropped 3 bases and J dropped 0; count of bases not matched to a gene: 7. The length of the CDR3 is 16 residues. In nucleotides, the CDR3 is TGTGCCAGTAGTATTCTTATGGGGGGGGACCAAGAGACCCAGTACTTC. It encodes CASSILMGGDQETQYF.

CDR3 DNA sequence: TGTGCTAGTGGTCCAACGGACAGGGTAACTTTCTTT. Residues: CASGPTDRVTFF. The chain links TRBV12-5 to TRBJ1-1, with 8 bases lining up with TRBD1. Germline assignment: CDR1 LGHNT and CDR2 FRNRAP. Trimming cost V 5 bases and J 12 bases; bases outside gene matches: 8. The CDR3 is 12 amino acids.

This clone was seen just once. The CDR3 loop is CASSYRTANTEAFF. The CDR3 nucleotides read TGTGCCAGCAGCTATAGGACAGCGAACACTGAAGCTTTCTTT. The chain links TRBV7-8 to TRBJ1-1; possibly TRBD1 for D (6 bases). Germline assignment: CDR1 SGHVS and CDR2 FQNEAQ. The CDR3 is 14 residues long. Deletions cut 4 bases from V and 1 base from J, with 10 bases between.

This chain connects TRBV19 to TRBJ1-3; no reliable D call. CDR3 length equals 15 residues. The germline V and J ends were trimmed by 7 bases and 4 bases, with 17 bases remaining between them. CDR1 is LNHDA and CDR2 is SQIVND in the germline V gene (reference sequence). The CDR3 nucleotides read TGTGCCAGTACTTCGAGCGGTGAAGTCGGAAACACCATATATTTT. Its translation: CASTSSGEVGNTIYF.

The chain has TRBV5-1 and TRBJ1-2, with D maybe TRBD1 (6 bases). Germline CDR1 is SGHRS and CDR2 is YFSETQ. Trimming removed 2 bases from V and 4 bases from J, with 24 bases in between. This CDR3 has 18 residues. This CDR3 is CASSFEIRGAQGGYGYTF. The CDR3 bases are TGCGCCAGCAGCTTCGAGATCCGGGGGGCCCAAGGGGGCTATGGCTACACCTTC.

The J gene is TRBJ2-2, the V gene TRBV7-9; 7 positions match TRBD1. The CDR3 runs to 14 residues. V shed 6 bases and J 5 bases; nucleotides not matched to a gene: 6. CDR1 and CDR2 from the germline V gene are SEHNR and FQNEAQ (reference sequence). The CDR3 region is CASSLDRPTGELFF. The CDR3, as DNA: TGTGCCAGCAGTCTGGACAGGCCGACCGGGGAGCTGTTTTTT.

The V call is TRBV6-5, the J call TRBJ1-4; 8 positions match TRBD1. V gave up 6 bases and J gave up 3 bases; unmatched junction bases: 6. Germline loops: CDR1 MNHEY, CDR2 SVGAGI. The CDR3 is 15 residues long. CDR3 protein: CASSRSTGANEKLFF. The DNA for the CDR3 is TGTGCCAGCAGCCGGTCGACAGGGGCTAATGAAAAACTGTTTTTT.

The chain links TRBV3-1 (or the pseudogene TRBV3-2) to TRBJ1-2; 10 nucleotides align to TRBD1. This CDR3 has 16 residues. From germline, CDR1 is LGHDT and CDR2 YNNKEL (reference sequence). V shed 5 bases, J shed 5 bases, and the junction held 11 bases outside the gene matches. CDR3 sequence: CASSYYLWGQGYGYTF. CDR3 bases: TGTGCCAGCAGCTACTACCTGTGGGGACAGGGGTATGGCTACACCTTC.

V gene TRBV20-1 combines with J gene TRBJ2-4, with 11 bases identical to TRBD2. Germline lookup yields CDR1 DFQATT and CDR2 SNEGSKA (reference sequence). Germline trimming cut 3 bases from V and 2 bases from J; bases unmatched to any gene: 9. The CDR3 length is 17 residues. CDR3 sequence (DNA): TGCAGTGCTAGTCTTCTAGCGGGGGGATCTTCCAAAAACATTCAGTACTTC. It yields the protein CSASLLAGGSSKNIQYF.

V gene TRBV5-4 combines with J gene TRBJ1-2; possibly TRBD1 for D (5 bases). The CDR3 is made up of 16 amino acids. Looked up from germline, CDR1 is SGHNT and CDR2 is YYREEE (reference sequence). V lost 4 bases, J lost 3 bases, and 19 bases lay in between. In nucleotides, the CDR3 is TGTGCCAGCAGCCGATTACAGGAGTTCATTTACTATGGCTACACCTTC. This encodes CASSRLQEFIYYGYTF.

The chain has TRBV3-1 (or the pseudogene TRBV3-2) and TRBJ1-5; no reliable D call. The ends were cut back, 2 bases at V and 4 bases at J, with 12 bases in the middle. The CDR3 covers 15 residues. The V gene's germline CDR1 is LGHDT and CDR2 YNNKEL (reference sequence). This CDR3 is CASSQKARLNQPQHF. The CDR3 DNA is TGTGCCAGCAGCCAAAAGGCCAGGTTGAATCAGCCCCAGCATTTT.

This chain uses TRBV5-5 with TRBJ1-4; D gene uncertain. The germline V gene has CDR1 SGHKS and CDR2 YYEKEE (reference sequence). The CDR3 spans 17 residues. V dropped 4 bases and J dropped 8 bases, with 24 bases sitting between them. CDR3 coding DNA: TGTGCCAGCAGCCACCGAGGAGGGAGGGAAATTGGCGAAAAACTGTTTTTT. As protein: CASSHRGGREIGEKLFF.

The rearrangement uses TRBV6-5 and TRBJ1-5; TRBD1 agrees at 9 bases. Looked up from germline, CDR1 is MNHEY and CDR2 is SVGAGI. This CDR3 has 14 amino acids. V lost 8 bases and J lost 10; bases outside the gene matches: 12. The CDR3 DNA reads as TGTGCCAGCGTCTTCCAGGACAGGGGACAACCCCAGCATTTT. Protein product: CASVFQDRGQPQHF.

This rearrangement joins TRBV7-9 to TRBJ2-3; 9 nucleotides align to TRBD1. Germline V CDR1 and CDR2: SEHNR, FQNEAQ (reference sequence). V lost 3 bases and J lost 5; bases outside the gene matches: 3. The CDR3 has 14 residues. The DNA of the CDR3 is TGTGCCAGCAGCTTGGGACAGGGAGTAGATACGCAGTATTTT. Translating it yields CASSLGQGVDTQYF.

The V and J genes are TRBV4-3 and TRBJ2-1, with a tentative D call TRBD1 (5 bases). Germline assignment: CDR1 LGHNA and CDR2 YSLEER. The V end lost 0 bases, the J end lost 5 bases, and 11 bases lay between the germline ends. This CDR3 has 15 amino acids. CDR3: CASSQDSDINNEQFF. The CDR3 DNA is TGCGCCAGCAGCCAAGATTCGGACATCAACAATGAGCAGTTCTTC.

This chain uses TRBV2 with TRBJ1-5; D is unresolved. Germline CDR1 SNHLY, CDR2 FYNNEI. The CDR3 is made up of 13 amino acids. V lost 2 bases to trimming and J lost 5 bases, with 7 bases between them. CDR3 bases: TGTGCCAGCAGTGAAACGAGGTATCAGCCCCAGCATTTT. Its protein product is CASSETRYQPQHF.

This clone was seen just once. The V gene is TRBV6-5, the J gene TRBJ2-7, with a weak D call TRBD1 (7 bases). The germline CDR1 and CDR2 sequences are MNHEY and SVGAGI. The V and J ends lost 7 bases and 7 bases respectively, with 14 bases between them. CDR3 length: 12 residues. As DNA, the CDR3 is TGTGCCAGCAACCTCCAGGGGGGAGAGCAGTACTTC. Translating it yields CASNLQGGEQYF.

This clone was counted only a few times. This same CDR3 is encoded by further DNA sequences in the sample. The chain joins TRBV2 to TRBJ1-6, with 7 bases fitting TRBD1. Trimming cost V 3 bases and J 7 bases; bases outside gene matches: 0. The CDR3 has 13 amino acids. Germline values: CDR1 SNHLY, CDR2 FYNNEI. The DNA of the CDR3 is TGTGCCAGCAGTGACAGGGGGAATTCACCCCTCCACTTT. Translated, it gives CASSDRGNSPLHF.

The chain uses TRBV4-1 and TRBJ2-7; no firm D call. V was cut by 4 bases and J by 0 bases, with 13 bases left in between. The CDR3 length is 15 residues. Per germline, CDR1 MGHRA and CDR2 YSYEKL. This CDR3 is CASSPDNFPSYEQYF. The CDR3 region has the DNA TGCGCCAGCAGCCCAGACAACTTTCCCTCCTACGAGCAGTACTTC.

This chain uses TRBV9 with TRBJ1-6, with a tentative D call TRBD1 (5 bases). V was pared by 4 bases and J by 0 bases, with 14 bases between. Germline assignment: CDR1 SGDLS and CDR2 YYNGEE. The length of the CDR3 is 17 residues. CDR3 region: CASSSQGAPSYNSPLHF. For the CDR3, the DNA is TGTGCCAGCAGCTCCCAAGGGGCCCCCTCCTATAATTCACCCCTCCACTTT.